This T cell receptor beta chain originates from a study of blood T cells in healthy people across ages. As to this clonotype: Its antigen is not identified.

A J-beta primer mix and a sample-barcoded 5' primer were used in a second PCR of roughly 7 to 12 cycles. Via MiXCR, TCRdb re-called the 5' RACE reads, giving one row per CDR3 protein. The table shows around 1,800,000 distinct CDR3 sequences, with more than 35% occurring only once. Points from the study as a whole: Estimates of total diversity, which came from one million sequenced T cells, were considered to be underestimates.

The length of the CDR3 is 17 residues. CDR1 LGHNT and CDR2 FRNRAP come from the germline V gene. Trimming removed 0 bases from V and 2 bases from J, with 16 bases in between. The sequencing input was blood. The rearrangement joins TRBV12-5 to TRBJ2-5, with D perhaps TRBD1 (5 bases). The source of this sequence is a human donor in good health. This CDR3 is CASGLVRQILAQETQYF. CDR3 sequence (DNA): TGTGCTAGTGGTTTGGTACGACAGATCCTCGCTCAAGAGACCCAGTACTTC.